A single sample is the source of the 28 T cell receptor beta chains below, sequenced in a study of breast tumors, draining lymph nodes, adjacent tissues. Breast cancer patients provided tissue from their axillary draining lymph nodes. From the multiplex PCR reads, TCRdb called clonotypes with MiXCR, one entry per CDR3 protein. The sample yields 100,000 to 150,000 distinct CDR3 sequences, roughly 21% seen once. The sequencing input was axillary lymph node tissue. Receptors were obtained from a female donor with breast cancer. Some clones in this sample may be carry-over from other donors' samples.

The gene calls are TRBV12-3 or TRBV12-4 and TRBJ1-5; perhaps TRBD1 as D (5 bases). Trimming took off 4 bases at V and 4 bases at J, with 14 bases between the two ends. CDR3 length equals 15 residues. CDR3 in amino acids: CASSSPGGGNQPQHF. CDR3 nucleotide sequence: TGTGCCAGCAGTTCCCCGGGGGGGGGTAATCAGCCCCAGCATTTT.

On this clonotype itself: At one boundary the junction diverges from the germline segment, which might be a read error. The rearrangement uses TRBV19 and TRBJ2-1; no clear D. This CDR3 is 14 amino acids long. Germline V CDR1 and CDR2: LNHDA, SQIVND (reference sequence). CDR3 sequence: CASQAVGRENGQFF. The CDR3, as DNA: TGTGCCAGTCAGGCCGTGGGTAGAGAGAATGGGCAGTTCTTC.

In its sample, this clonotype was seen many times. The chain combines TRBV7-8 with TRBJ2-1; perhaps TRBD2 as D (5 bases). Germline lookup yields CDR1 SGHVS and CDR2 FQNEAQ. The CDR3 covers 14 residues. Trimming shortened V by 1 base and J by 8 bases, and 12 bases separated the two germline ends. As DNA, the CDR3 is TGTGCCAGCAGCTTAGGTTCTAGCAGCGATGAGCAGTTCTTC. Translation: CASSLGSSSDEQFF.

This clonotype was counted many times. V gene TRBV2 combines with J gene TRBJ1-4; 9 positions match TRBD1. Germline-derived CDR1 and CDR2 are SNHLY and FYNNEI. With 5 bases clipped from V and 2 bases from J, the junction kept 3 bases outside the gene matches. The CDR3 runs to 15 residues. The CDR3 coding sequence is TGTGCCAGCAGTTATACAGGGGGCACTAATGAAAAACTGTTTTTT. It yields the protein CASSYTGGTNEKLFF.

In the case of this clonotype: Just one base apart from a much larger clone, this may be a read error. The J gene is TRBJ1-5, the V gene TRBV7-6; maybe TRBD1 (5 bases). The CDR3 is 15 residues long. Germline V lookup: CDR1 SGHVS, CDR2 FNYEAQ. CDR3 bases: TGTGCCGGCAGCTTAGAGGGCAGGGTAAATCAGCCCCAGCATTTT. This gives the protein CAGSLEGRVNQPQHF. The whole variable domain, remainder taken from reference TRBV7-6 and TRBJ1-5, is GAGVSQSPRYKVTKRGQDVALRCDPISGHVSLYWYRQALGQGPEFLTYFNYEAQQDKSGLPNDRFSAERPEGSISTLTIQRTEQRDSAMYRCAGSLEGRVNQPQHFGDGTRLSIL.

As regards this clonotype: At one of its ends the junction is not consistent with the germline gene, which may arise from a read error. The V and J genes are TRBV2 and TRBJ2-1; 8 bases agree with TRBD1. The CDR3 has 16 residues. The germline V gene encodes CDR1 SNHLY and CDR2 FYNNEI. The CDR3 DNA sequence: TGTGCCAGCGGTGAAACAAGTGGACAGGGCTACAATGAGCAGTTCTTC. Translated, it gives CASGETSGQGYNEQFF.

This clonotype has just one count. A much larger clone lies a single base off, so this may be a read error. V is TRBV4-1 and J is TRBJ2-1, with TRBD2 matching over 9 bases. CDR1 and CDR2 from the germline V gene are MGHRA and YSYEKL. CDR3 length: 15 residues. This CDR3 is CASRSSGSSYNERFF. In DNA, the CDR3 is TGCGCCAGCAGAAGTAGCGGGAGTTCCTACAATGAGCGGTTCTTC.

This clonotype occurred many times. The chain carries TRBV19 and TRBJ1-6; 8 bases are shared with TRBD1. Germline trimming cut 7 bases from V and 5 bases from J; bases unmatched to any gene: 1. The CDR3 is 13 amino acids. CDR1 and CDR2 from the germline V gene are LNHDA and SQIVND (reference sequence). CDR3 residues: CASMGQDNSPLHF. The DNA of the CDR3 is TGTGCCAGTATGGGACAGGATAATTCACCCCTCCACTTT.

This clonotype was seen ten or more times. The CDR3 region is CSATGGKRDYTF. In DNA form, the CDR3 reads TGCAGTGCCACAGGGGGCAAAAGGGACTACACCTTC. The rearrangement links TRBV20-1 to TRBJ1-2; 9 bases map to TRBD1. V gave up 6 bases and J gave up 10 bases; unmatched junction bases: 9. Germline V CDR1 and CDR2: DFQATT, SNEGSKA (reference sequence). The CDR3 is 12 residues long.

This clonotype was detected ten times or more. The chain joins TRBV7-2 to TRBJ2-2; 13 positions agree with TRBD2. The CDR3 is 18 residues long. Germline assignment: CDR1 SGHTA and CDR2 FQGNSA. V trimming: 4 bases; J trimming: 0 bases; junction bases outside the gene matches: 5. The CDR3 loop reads CASSSLAGGGPNTGELFF. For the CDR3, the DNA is TGTGCCAGCAGCTCACTAGCGGGAGGGGGCCCGAACACCGGGGAGCTGTTTTTT.

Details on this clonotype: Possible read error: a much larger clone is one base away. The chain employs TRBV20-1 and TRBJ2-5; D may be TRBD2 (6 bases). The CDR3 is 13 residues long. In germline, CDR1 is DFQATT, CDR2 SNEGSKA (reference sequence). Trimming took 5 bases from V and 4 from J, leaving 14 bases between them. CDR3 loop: CSARENGRETQYF. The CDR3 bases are TGCAGTGCTCGCGAAAACGGGAGAGAGACCCAGTACTTC.

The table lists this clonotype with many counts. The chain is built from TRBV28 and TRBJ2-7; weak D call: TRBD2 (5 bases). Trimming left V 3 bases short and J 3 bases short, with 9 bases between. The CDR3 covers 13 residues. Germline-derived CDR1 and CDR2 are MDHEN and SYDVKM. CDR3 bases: TGTGCCAGCAGTTTTATTGAGGGCTACGAGCAGTACTTC. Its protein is CASSFIEGYEQYF.

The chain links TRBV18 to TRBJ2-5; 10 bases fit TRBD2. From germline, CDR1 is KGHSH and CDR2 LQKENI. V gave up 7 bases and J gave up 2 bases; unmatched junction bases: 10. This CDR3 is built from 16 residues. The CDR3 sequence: CASFQRASGSQETQYF. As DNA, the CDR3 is TGTGCCAGCTTCCAAAGAGCTAGCGGGAGTCAAGAGACCCAGTACTTC.

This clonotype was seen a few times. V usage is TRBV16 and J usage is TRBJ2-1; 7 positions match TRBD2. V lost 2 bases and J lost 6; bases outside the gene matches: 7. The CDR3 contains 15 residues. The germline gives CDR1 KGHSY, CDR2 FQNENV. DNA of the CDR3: TGTGCCAGCAGCCAAAGGACTAGTGGGGGCAATGAGCAGTTCTTC. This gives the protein CASSQRTSGGNEQFF.

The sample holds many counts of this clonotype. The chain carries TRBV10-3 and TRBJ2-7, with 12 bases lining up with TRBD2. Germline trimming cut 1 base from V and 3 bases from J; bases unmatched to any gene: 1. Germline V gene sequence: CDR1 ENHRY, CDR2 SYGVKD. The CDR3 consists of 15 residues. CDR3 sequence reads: CAISELTSGSYEQYF. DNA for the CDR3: TGTGCCATCAGTGAGTTGACTAGCGGGAGCTACGAGCAGTACTTC.

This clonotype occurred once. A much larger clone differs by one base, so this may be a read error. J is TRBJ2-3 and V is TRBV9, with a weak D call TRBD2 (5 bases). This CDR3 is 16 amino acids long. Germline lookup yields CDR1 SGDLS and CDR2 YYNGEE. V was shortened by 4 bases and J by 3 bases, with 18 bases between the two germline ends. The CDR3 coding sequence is TGTGCCAGCAGCCTCGCCGGGGTCCCCTATACAGATACGCAGTATTTT. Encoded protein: CASSLAGVPYTDTQYF.

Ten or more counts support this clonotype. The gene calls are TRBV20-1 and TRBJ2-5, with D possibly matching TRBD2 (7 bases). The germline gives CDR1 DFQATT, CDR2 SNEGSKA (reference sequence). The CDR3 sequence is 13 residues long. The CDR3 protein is CSVQRGGEETQYF. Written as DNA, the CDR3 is TGCAGCGTCCAAAGGGGGGGGGAAGAGACCCAGTACTTC.

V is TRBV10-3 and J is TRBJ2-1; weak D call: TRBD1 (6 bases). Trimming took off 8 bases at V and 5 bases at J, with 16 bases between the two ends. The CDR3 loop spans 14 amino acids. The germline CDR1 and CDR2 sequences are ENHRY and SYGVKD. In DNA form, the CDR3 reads TGTGCCATCGGGACAAATACAGAGAACAATGAGCAGTTCTTC. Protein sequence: CAIGTNTENNEQFF.

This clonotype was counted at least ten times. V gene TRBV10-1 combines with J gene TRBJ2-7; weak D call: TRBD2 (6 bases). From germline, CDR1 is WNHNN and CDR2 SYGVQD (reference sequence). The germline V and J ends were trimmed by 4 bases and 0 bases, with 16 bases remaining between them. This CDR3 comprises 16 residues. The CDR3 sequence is CASSVSGPGSSYEQYF. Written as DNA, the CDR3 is TGCGCCAGCAGTGTTTCGGGGCCCGGGAGCTCCTACGAGCAGTACTTC.

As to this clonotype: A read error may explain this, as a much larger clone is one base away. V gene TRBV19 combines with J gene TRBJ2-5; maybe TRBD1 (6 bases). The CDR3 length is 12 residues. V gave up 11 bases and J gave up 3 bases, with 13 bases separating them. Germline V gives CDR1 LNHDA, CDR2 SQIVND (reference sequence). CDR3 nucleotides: TGTGCCTGTACAGGGAATGAAGAGACCCAGTACTTC. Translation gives CACTGNEETQYF.

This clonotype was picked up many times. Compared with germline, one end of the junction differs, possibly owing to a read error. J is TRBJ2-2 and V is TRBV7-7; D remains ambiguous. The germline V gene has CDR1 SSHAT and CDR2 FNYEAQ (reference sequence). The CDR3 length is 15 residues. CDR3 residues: CASSFETRNTGELFF. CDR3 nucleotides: TGTGCTAGCAGCTTTGAGACAAGGAACACCGGGGAGCTGTTTTTT.

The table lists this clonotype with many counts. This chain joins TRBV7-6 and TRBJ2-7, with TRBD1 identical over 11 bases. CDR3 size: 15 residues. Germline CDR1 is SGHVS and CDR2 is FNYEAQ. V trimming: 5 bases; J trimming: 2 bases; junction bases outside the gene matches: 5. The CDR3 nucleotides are TGTGCCAGCAGCGTCGGACAGGGGGCAACCTACGAGCAGTACTTC. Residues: CASSVGQGATYEQYF.

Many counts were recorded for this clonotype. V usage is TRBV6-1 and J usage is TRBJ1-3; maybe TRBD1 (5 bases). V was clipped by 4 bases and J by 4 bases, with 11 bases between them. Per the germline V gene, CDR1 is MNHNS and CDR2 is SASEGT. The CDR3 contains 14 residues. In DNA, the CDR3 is TGTGCCAGCAGTGTCCTCAGGGTCGGAAACACCATATATTTT. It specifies CASSVLRVGNTIYF.

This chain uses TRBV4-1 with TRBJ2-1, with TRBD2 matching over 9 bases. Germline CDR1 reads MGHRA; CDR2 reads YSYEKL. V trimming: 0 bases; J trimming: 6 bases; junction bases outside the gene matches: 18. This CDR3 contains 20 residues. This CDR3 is CASSQDGGSGGMGASNEQFF. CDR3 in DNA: TGCGCCAGCAGCCAAGATGGCGGTAGCGGGGGTATGGGTGCGAGCAATGAGCAGTTCTTC.

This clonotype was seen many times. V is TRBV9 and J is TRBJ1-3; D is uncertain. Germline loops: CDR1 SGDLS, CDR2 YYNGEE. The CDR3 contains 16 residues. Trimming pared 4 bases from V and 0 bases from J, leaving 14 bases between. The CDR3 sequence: CASSPHRVSSGNTIYF. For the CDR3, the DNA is TGTGCCAGCAGCCCCCACCGTGTAAGCTCTGGAAACACCATATATTTT.

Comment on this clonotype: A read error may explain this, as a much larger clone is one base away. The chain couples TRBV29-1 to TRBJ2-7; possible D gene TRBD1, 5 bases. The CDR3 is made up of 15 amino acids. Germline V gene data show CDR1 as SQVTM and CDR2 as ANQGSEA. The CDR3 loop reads CGVEDPGAANYEQYF. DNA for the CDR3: TGCGGCGTTGAAGATCCTGGGGCAGCTAACTACGAGCAGTACTTC.

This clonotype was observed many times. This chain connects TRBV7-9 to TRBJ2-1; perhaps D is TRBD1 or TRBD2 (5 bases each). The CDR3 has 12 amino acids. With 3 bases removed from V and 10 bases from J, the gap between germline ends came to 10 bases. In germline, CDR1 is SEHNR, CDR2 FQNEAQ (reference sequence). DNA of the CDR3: TGTGCCAGCAGCTTTACTGGGGGAGAGCAGTTCTTC. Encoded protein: CASSFTGGEQFF.

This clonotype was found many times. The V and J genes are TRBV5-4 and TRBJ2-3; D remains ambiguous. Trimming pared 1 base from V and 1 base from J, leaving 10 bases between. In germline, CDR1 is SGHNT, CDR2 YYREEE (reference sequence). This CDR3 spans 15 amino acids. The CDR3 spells CASSLWTAGTDTQYF. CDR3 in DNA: TGTGCCAGCAGCTTGTGGACCGCCGGCACAGATACGCAGTATTTT.